The rows below give T cell receptor beta chains drawn from one sample of a study of beta chain features in type 1 diabetes. The protocol was immunoSEQ multiplex PCR, while the TCRdb copy is restricted to in-frame clones and leaves out a portion. This sample yields around 340,000 clones, of which around 9% are seen a single time; approximately 1% belongs to the top ten. Sequencing used central memory CD4+ T cells from blood. The source of these receptors is a man younger than 45 with type 1 diabetes. CDR3s include the opening cysteine and the closing phenylalanine or tryptophan. D genes are given only for firm matches. The size entry is marked missing in some rows and otherwise reads once, few, many or a size class.

J: TRBJ2-3
size: few
D: TRBD2
V: TRBV4-3
DNA: TGCGCCAGCAGCCAAGCGGCTAGCGGGGGGCCTACGGCAGATACGCAGTATTTT
CDR3: CASSQAASGGPTADTQYF

J: TRBJ2-7
size: -
D: -
V: TRBV9
DNA: TGTGCCAGCAGCGTAACCCAGGGTGGATACGAGCAGTACTTC
CDR3: CASSVTQGGYEQYF

J: TRBJ2-7
size: -
D: TRBD1
V: TRBV5-4
DNA: TGTGCCAGCAGCGCCGGGACAGGGGAGACCTACGAGCAGTACTTC
CDR3: CASSAGTGETYEQYF

J: TRBJ2-4
size: -
D: TRBD1
V: TRBV6-6
DNA: TGTGCATCCAGTAACCGGGACAGGGGGAACATTCAGTACTTC
CDR3: CASSNRDRGNIQYF

J: TRBJ1-3
size: few
D: -
V: TRBV7-2
DNA: TGTGCCAGCAGCTTAAGATCCGGGGGGGAAAACACCATATATTTT
CDR3: CASSLRSGGENTIYF

J: TRBJ2-7
size: few
D: -
V: TRBV10-3
DNA: TGTGCCAGCAGTCCTTCCGGCACCTTGCGGCAGTACTTC
CDR3: CASSPSGTLRQYF

J: TRBJ2-3
size: -
D: TRBD2
V: TRBV27
DNA: TGTGCCAGCAGCAATGGCCTAGCGGGGGGGCAAGATACGCAGTATTTT
CDR3: CASSNGLAGGQDTQYF

J: TRBJ1-1
size: many
D: -
V: TRBV7-2
DNA: TGTGCCAGCAGCCAACAGGCTGAAGCGAACACTGAAGCTTTCTTT
CDR3: CASSQQAEANTEAFF

J: TRBJ1-2
size: -
D: TRBD1
V: TRBV28
DNA: TGTGCCAGCAGTTCGGGACAGGGGGACTATGGCTACACCTTC
CDR3: CASSSGQGDYGYTF

J: TRBJ2-5
size: -
D: -
V: TRBV19
DNA: TGTGCCAGTAGTATTCAGGCCCTAGAGACCCAGTACTTC
CDR3: CASSIQALETQYF

J: TRBJ2-5
size: few
D: TRBD1
V: TRBV7-6
DNA: TGTGCCAGCAGCTTCGGGACAGAAGAGACCCAGTACTTC
CDR3: CASSFGTEETQYF

J: TRBJ1-6
size: many
D: TRBD1
V: TRBV30
DNA: TGTGCCCGGGGACAGGGCATGAATTCACCCCTCCACTTT
CDR3: CARGQGMNSPLHF

J: TRBJ2-6
size: -
D: -
V: TRBV30
DNA: TGTGCCTGGACCCGGGAAACAGGGCCCGGGGCCAACGTCCTGACTTTC
CDR3: CAWTRETGPGANVLTF

J: TRBJ1-2
size: few
D: -
V: TRBV9
DNA: TGTGCCAGCAGCGCAGACCGGGGCGACTATGGCTACACCTTC
CDR3: CASSADRGDYGYTF

J: TRBJ1-2
size: few
D: -
V: TRBV6-5
DNA: TGTGCCAGCAGCCCATCTGAGCTCTATGGCTACACCTTC
CDR3: CASSPSELYGYTF

J: TRBJ2-5
size: few
D: -
V: TRBV7-2
DNA: TGTGCCAGCAGCTTAGGGCCCACAGGTGGGGAGACCCAGTACTTC
CDR3: CASSLGPTGGETQYF

J: TRBJ2-7
size: -
D: TRBD1
V: TRBV6-5
DNA: TGTGCCAGCAGTTACGGACAGGGATTCTACGAGCAGTACTTC
CDR3: CASSYGQGFYEQYF

J: TRBJ2-2
size: few
D: -
V: TRBV5-1
DNA: TGCGCCAGCAGCACCGGGGGGACAGCGAACACCGGGGAGCTGTTTTTT
CDR3: CASSTGGTANTGELFF

J: TRBJ1-6
size: few
D: -
V: TRBV18
DNA: TGTGCCAGCTCACCACCTATGGGAAGGACACCCCTCCACTTT
CDR3: CASSPPMGRTPLHF

J: TRBJ2-3
size: -
D: -
V: TRBV27
DNA: TGTGCCAGCAGCCCGACCACAGATACGCAGTATTTT
CDR3: CASSPTTDTQYF

J: TRBJ2-7
size: few
D: TRBD1
V: TRBV6-6
DNA: TGTGCCAGCAGTCAGAACAGGGGGTTCCGTCAGAAGCAGTACTTC
CDR3: CASSQNRGFRQKQYF

J: TRBJ2-3
size: many
D: -
V: TRBV11-2
DNA: TGTGCCAGCAGCTTAGAAGTTGGGAACACAGATACGCAGTATTTT
CDR3: CASSLEVGNTDTQYF

J: TRBJ2-7
size: few
D: -
V: TRBV11-2
DNA: TGTGCCAGCAGCTTAGTGGCAGGCTACGAGCAGTACTTC
CDR3: CASSLVAGYEQYF

J: TRBJ2-3
size: many
D: -
V: TRBV7-6
DNA: TGTGCCAGCGGGGGCACAGATACGCAGTATTTT
CDR3: CASGGTDTQYF

J: TRBJ2-2
size: few
D: -
V: TRBV7-2
DNA: TGTGCCAGCAGCTTATTTGTAGGGCACACCGGGGAGCTGTTTTTT
CDR3: CASSLFVGHTGELFF

J: TRBJ1-2
size: few
D: TRBD1
V: TRBV28
DNA: TGTGCCAGCAGTTTAGAAGGACAGGGAGTTTGGGGCTACACCTTC
CDR3: CASSLEGQGVWGYTF

J: TRBJ2-7
size: few
D: -
V: TRBV7-2
DNA: TGTGCCAGCAGCCCCTACCTCTCCTACGAGCAGTACTTC
CDR3: CASSPYLSYEQYF

J: TRBJ2-1
size: -
D: TRBD1
V: TRBV2
DNA: TGTGCCAGCAGAGCTGACCAGGGGGCTGAGCAGTTCTTC
CDR3: CASRADQGAEQFF

J: TRBJ1-6
size: many
D: TRBD1
V: TRBV18
DNA: TGTGCCAGCTCACCACCGGCCAGGGGGCCCCTCCACTTT
CDR3: CASSPPARGPLHF

J: TRBJ2-1
size: -
D: TRBD1
V: TRBV18
DNA: TGTGCCAGCTCCCAGGGGGCCCCCTACAATGAGCAGTTCTTC
CDR3: CASSQGAPYNEQFF

J: TRBJ2-7
size: -
D: -
V: TRBV29-1
DNA: TGCAGCGTTGGCGGACAGTCTGGACTGTCTAGCTACGAGCAGTACTTC
CDR3: CSVGGQSGLSSYEQYF

J: TRBJ2-1
size: few
D: -
V: TRBV7-2
DNA: TGTGCCAGCAGCTTACCAGTCGGACAGTTCAATGAGCAGTTCTTC
CDR3: CASSLPVGQFNEQFF

J: TRBJ1-2
size: few
D: TRBD1
V: TRBV6-6
DNA: TGTGCCACCTCGGACAGGGGTTACTATGGCTACACCTTC
CDR3: CATSDRGYYGYTF

J: TRBJ1-1
size: few
D: -
V: TRBV27
DNA: TGTGCCAGCTACGGGGCCTCCAACATAGGCACTGAAGCTTTCTTT
CDR3: CASYGASNIGTEAFF

J: TRBJ1-1
size: many
D: -
V: TRBV7-9
DNA: TGTGCCAGCAGCTCCGGGCCCTACCCTGAAGCTTTCTTT
CDR3: CASSSGPYPEAFF

J: TRBJ2-3
size: many
D: TRBD2
V: TRBV7-9
DNA: TGTGCCAGCAGCGCCCTAGCGGGATTGACTCCTAGCACAGATACGCAGTATTTT
CDR3: CASSALAGLTPSTDTQYF

J: TRBJ1-1
size: few
D: -
V: TRBV5-4
DNA: TGTGCCAGCAGCTCCATGATTACGGAGGCTGAAGCTTTCTTT
CDR3: CASSSMITEAEAFF

J: TRBJ2-1
size: many
D: -
V: TRBV7-2
DNA: TGTGCCAGCAGCTACAGACTCCAGGGGTCCCGCTCCTACAATGAGCAGTTCTTC
CDR3: CASSYRLQGSRSYNEQFF

J: TRBJ2-7
size: -
D: -
V: TRBV7-2
DNA: TGTGCCAGCAGCTTAGAGAAGGTTGTAGGCGAGCAGTACTTC
CDR3: CASSLEKVVGEQYF

J: TRBJ2-2
size: -
D: TRBD2
V: TRBV27
DNA: TGTGCCAGCAGTTCCGGCGGGGGGGCTTGGAGCACCGGGGAGCTGTTTTTT
CDR3: CASSSGGGAWSTGELFF

J: TRBJ1-2
size: -
D: TRBD1
V: TRBV2
DNA: TGTGCCAGCAGTCGGGACAGGGGTGGCTACACCTTC
CDR3: CASSRDRGGYTF

J: TRBJ2-3
size: -
D: -
V: TRBV2
DNA: TGTGCCAGCAGTCCTGGGCGGGGCCGATTAAGTACGCAGTATTTT
CDR3: CASSPGRGRLSTQYF

J: TRBJ2-3
size: few
D: TRBD1
V: TRBV5-1
DNA: TGCGCCAGCACGGAACAGGGGTCTTCCGATACGCAGTATTTT
CDR3: CASTEQGSSDTQYF

J: TRBJ2-1
size: few
D: -
V: TRBV19
DNA: TGTGCCAGTAGTATCGGGCACTACAATGAGCAGTTCTTC
CDR3: CASSIGHYNEQFF

J: TRBJ2-3
size: few
D: TRBD2
V: TRBV9
DNA: TGTGCCAGCAGCGGACTAGCGGTTAACACAGATACGCAGTATTTT
CDR3: CASSGLAVNTDTQYF